One and the same sample provided the 27 T cell receptor beta chains below, sequenced in a study of T cells in Graves' hyperthyroidism and ophthalmopathy (dated by TCRdb to between 2017 and 2020). The library was made by multiplex PCR. The sequencer was an Illumina HiSeq 2000. Amplification of TCR beta CDR3 regions was carried out from RNA transcripts. For the first round of RT-PCR on the TCR CDR3, the HTBI primer set was used together with the Qiagen OneStep RT-PCR kit. TCRdb reran the public reads through fastp at Q25 and MiXCR, keeping productive beta chains. All rows with the same CDR3 protein become a single entry with the most common DNA and genes. The sample table holds around 340,000 distinct CDR3 sequences, of which 16% were seen once. The top ten clones comprise around 34% of the sample. Sequencing was carried out using blood. Receptors originate from a man aged 30 to 39 with Graves' hyperthyroidism.

V and J are TRBV6-9 and TRBJ2-2; the match to TRBD2 covers 9 bases. From germline, CDR1 is MNHGY and CDR2 SVAAGI. The V segment lost 6 bases and the J segment 2 bases; nucleotides outside the gene matches: 7. The CDR3 totals 16 residues. The CDR3 loop reads CASSKTSGLNTGELFF. The CDR3 nucleotides are TGTGCCAGCAGCAAGACTAGCGGACTAAACACCGGGGAGCTGTTTTTT.

The J gene is TRBJ2-3, the V gene TRBV27; the D is unclear. The germline CDR1 and CDR2 sequences are MNHEY and SMNVEV (reference sequence). V was clipped by 0 bases and J by 6 bases, with 7 bases between them. This CDR3 is 13 amino acids long. The CDR3 loop reads CASSLSIRDTQYF. The CDR3 DNA reads as TGTGCCAGCAGTTTATCGATTCGCGATACGCAGTATTTT.

The table lists this clonotype with many counts. The CDR3 nucleotides read TGCGCCAGCAGCCAACCTAGGGATACGCAGTATTTT. Encoded protein: CASSQPRDTQYF. The chain recombines TRBV5-1 with TRBJ2-3, with D unresolved. Germline CDR1 SGHRS, CDR2 YFSETQ. The CDR3 has 12 amino acids. Deletions cut 4 bases from V and 6 bases from J, with 9 bases between. The whole variable domain, remainder taken from reference TRBV5-1 and TRBJ2-3, is KAGVTQTPRYLIKTRGQQVTLSCSPISGHRSVSWYQQTPGQGLQFLFEYFSETQRNKGNFPGRFSGRQFSNSRSEMNVSTLELGDSALYLCASSQPRDTQYFGPGTRLTVL.

V usage is TRBV20-1 and J usage is TRBJ1-1; D gene uncertain. V was clipped by 6 bases and J by 8 bases, with 13 bases between them. Germline V gene sequence: CDR1 DFQATT, CDR2 SNEGSKA (reference sequence). The CDR3 consists of 11 residues. The CDR3 bases are TGCAGTGCCCACACCCCCGGGGAAGCTTTCTTT. The encoded protein is CSAHTPGEAFF.

The chain recombines TRBV19 with TRBJ1-5; tentatively, D is TRBD1 (6 bases). From germline, CDR1 is LNHDA and CDR2 SQIVND (reference sequence). CDR3 length: 14 amino acids. V was pared by 7 bases and J by 6 bases, with 16 bases between. Here the CDR3 DNA reads TGTGCCAGTACCACCCGGGACACCACTCAGCCCCAGCATTTT. Translated, it gives CASTTRDTTQPQHF.

This clonotype was seen repeatedly, ten times or more. V is TRBV30 and J is TRBJ2-1; 10 bases agree with TRBD2. V lost 8 bases, J lost 4 bases, and 8 bases stayed unmatched. This CDR3 contains 14 residues. CDR1 is GTSNPN and CDR2 is SVGIG in the germline V gene (reference sequence). CDR3 in DNA: TGTGCCCCAGGGAGGACTAGCGGTTACAATGAGCAGTTCTTC. The encoded protein is CAPGRTSGYNEQFF. The full variable domain, with the rest looked up from reference TRBV30 and TRBJ2-1, is SQTIHQWPATLVQPVGSPLSLECTVEGTSNPNLYWYRQAAGRGLQLLFYSVGIGQISSEVPQNLSASRPQDRQFILSSKKLLLSDSGFYLCAPGRTSGYNEQFFGPGTRLTVL.

This clonotype came up many times. The genes are TRBV3-1 and TRBJ2-5; D ambiguous. V was cut by 4 bases and J by 5 bases, with 11 bases left in between. From germline, CDR1 is LGHDT and CDR2 YNNKEL (reference sequence). This CDR3 region has 13 residues. The CDR3 sequence is CASSLTFGETQYF. The CDR3 nucleotides are TGTGCCAGCAGCCTCACCTTTGGGGAGACCCAGTACTTC.

This clonotype was detected many times. The genes are TRBV25-1 and TRBJ2-5; 8 nucleotides match TRBD2. Germline V lookup: CDR1 MGHDK, CDR2 SYGVNS. V dropped 3 bases and J dropped 3; count of bases not matched to a gene: 6. The CDR3 loop spans 15 amino acids. The CDR3 DNA sequence: TGTGCCAGCAGTGATTCTCGAGCGGGGGAAGAGACCCAGTACTTC. It encodes CASSDSRAGEETQYF. The full variable domain, rest sourced from reference TRBV25-1 and TRBJ2-5, is EADIYQTPRYLVIGTGKKITLECSQTMGHDKMYWYQQDPGMELHLIHYSYGVNSTEKGDLSSESTVSRIRTEHFPLTLESARPSHTSQYLCASSDSRAGEETQYFGPGTRLLVL.

At least ten counts were recorded for this clonotype. The chain carries TRBV12-3 or TRBV12-4 and TRBJ1-5; D is perhaps TRBD1 (6 bases). CDR3 length equals 15 residues. V was shortened by 2 bases and J by 7 bases, with 15 bases between the two germline ends. CDR3 residues: CASSLRGLVDQPQHF. DNA of the CDR3: TGTGCCAGCAGTTTACGGGGGCTAGTGGACCAGCCCCAGCATTTT.

This clonotype was detected ten times or more. The V and J genes are TRBV18 and TRBJ2-1, with D perhaps TRBD1 or TRBD2 (5 bases each). The length of the CDR3 is 13 residues. Trimming shortened V by 4 bases and J by 8 bases, and 12 bases separated the two germline ends. Germline V gives CDR1 KGHSH, CDR2 LQKENI. In DNA, the CDR3 is TGTGCCAGCTCACGGGACCTTGGTGATGAGCAGTTCTTC. The encoded protein is CASSRDLGDEQFF.

The J gene is TRBJ1-1, the V gene TRBV30; D call uncertain. Germline loops: CDR1 GTSNPN, CDR2 SVGIG (reference sequence). The V gene lost 3 bases and the J gene lost 11 bases, with 25 bases spanning the gap. This CDR3 comprises 15 residues. The DNA for the CDR3 is TGTGCCTGGAGCCTAGACGGACGACCATTTACGTCCGCTTTCTTT. It specifies CAWSLDGRPFTSAFF. The variable domain in full, completed from reference TRBV30 and TRBJ1-1, reads SQTIHQWPATLVQPVGSPLSLECTVEGTSNPNLYWYRQAAGRGLQLLFYSVGIGQISSEVPQNLSASRPQDRQFILSSKKLLLSDSGFYLCAWSLDGRPFTSAFFGQGTRLTVV.

This clonotype was picked up a small number of times. The chain's CDR3 is CAWGRDNQPQHF. The CDR3 region has the DNA TGTGCCTGGGGTAGGGACAATCAGCCCCAGCATTTT. The chain joins TRBV30 to TRBJ1-5; D is ambiguous. Looked up from germline, CDR1 is GTSNPN and CDR2 is SVGIG (reference sequence). With 5 bases removed from V and 3 bases from J, the gap between germline ends came to 8 bases. CDR3 length: 12 residues.

This rearrangement joins TRBV24-1 to TRBJ2-7, with no clear D. The V gene's germline CDR1 is KGHDR and CDR2 SFDVKD. The ends were cut back, 4 bases at V and 2 bases at J, with 17 bases in the middle. There are 16 residues in the CDR3. The CDR3 sequence is CATSDPTDRTPYEQYF. CDR3 in DNA: TGTGCCACCAGTGACCCTACAGATAGAACCCCCTACGAGCAGTACTTC.

The chain links TRBV6-1 to TRBJ1-5, with 9 bases matching TRBD1. J lost 6 bases, V lost 5 bases, and 5 bases had no gene match. CDR3 length: 14 residues. The V gene's germline CDR1 is MNHNS and CDR2 SASEGT. Here the CDR3 reads CASSQGQGFQPQHF. The CDR3 coding sequence is TGTGCCAGCAGTCAGGGACAGGGATTTCAGCCCCAGCATTTT.

In its sample, this clonotype was seen many times. The chain is built from TRBV5-1 and TRBJ2-5; 12 bases map to TRBD2. This CDR3 spans 15 amino acids. Germline-derived CDR1 and CDR2 are SGHRS and YFSETQ. V lost 4 bases and J lost 2; bases outside the gene matches: 3. CDR3 DNA sequence: TGCGCCAGCAGCCTTACTAGCGGGAGGCAAGAGACCCAGTACTTC. This sequence encodes CASSLTSGRQETQYF. The whole variable domain, filled in from reference TRBV5-1 and TRBJ2-5, reads KAGVTQTPRYLIKTRGQQVTLSCSPISGHRSVSWYQQTPGQGLQFLFEYFSETQRNKGNFPGRFSGRQFSNSRSEMNVSTLELGDSALYLCASSLTSGRQETQYFGPGTRLLVL.

This clonotype occurred a few times. The chain recombines TRBV7-3 with TRBJ1-6; no clear D gene. V was cut by 5 bases and J by 4 bases, with 3 bases left in between. Germline values: CDR1 SGHTA, CDR2 FQGTGA. The CDR3 totals 12 residues. The CDR3 is CASSTYNSPLHF. CDR3 nucleotides: TGTGCCAGCAGCACTTATAATTCACCCCTCCACTTT.

The J gene is TRBJ2-2, the V gene TRBV3-1; TRBD2 is a possible D gene (5 bases). The V gene's germline CDR1 is LGHDT and CDR2 YNNKEL (reference sequence). V lost 3 bases, J lost 2 bases, and 10 bases lay in between. This CDR3 contains 15 residues. The CDR3 protein is CASSQREINTGELFF. The CDR3 region has the DNA TGTGCCAGCAGCCAGAGGGAGATTAACACCGGGGAGCTGTTTTTT.

This clonotype was observed many times. This sequence joins TRBV28 and TRBJ2-2, with D possibly TRBD1 on 5 matching bases. The germline CDR1 and CDR2 sequences are MDHEN and SYDVKM. With 6 bases removed from V and 6 bases from J, the gap between germline ends came to 11 bases. This CDR3 spans 13 amino acids. The CDR3 DNA follows: TGTGCCAGCAGCTTGCAGGGTTCCGGGGAGCTGTTTTTT. It specifies CASSLQGSGELFF.

In its sample, this clonotype was seen a few times. The chain is built from TRBV12-3 or TRBV12-4 and TRBJ1-2; no clear D. The CDR3 contains 13 residues. With 6 bases removed from V and 4 bases from J, the gap between germline ends came to 12 bases. The DNA of the CDR3 is TGTGCCAGCAGCCATAACAGAGTCTATGGCTACACCTTC. Protein: CASSHNRVYGYTF.

In its sample, this clonotype was seen a few times. This chain uses TRBV20-1 with TRBJ2-7; D call uncertain. The germline V and J ends were trimmed by 3 bases and 3 bases, with 12 bases remaining between them. Germline V gene lookup returns CDR1 DFQATT and CDR2 SNEGSKA (reference sequence). The CDR3 loop spans 13 amino acids. Written as DNA, the CDR3 is TGCAGTGCTAGGGCACTGGCGGTCTACGAGCAGTACTTC. Encoded protein: CSARALAVYEQYF.

The V and J genes are TRBV18 and TRBJ1-2; D remains ambiguous. Germline CDR1 reads KGHSH; CDR2 reads LQKENI. With 6 bases removed from V and 4 bases from J, the gap between germline ends came to 18 bases. This CDR3 has 15 amino acids. This CDR3 reads CASSHSDRSVYGYTF. DNA of the CDR3: TGTGCCAGCTCTCACTCGGACCGCAGCGTCTATGGCTACACCTTC.

There are many counts of this clonotype. The rearrangement joins TRBV5-1 to TRBJ2-1; 7 nucleotides match TRBD2. The CDR3 is 15 amino acids. V was clipped by 4 bases and J by 0 bases; unmatched bases: 4. CDR1 is SGHRS and CDR2 is YFSETQ in the germline V gene. The DNA for the CDR3 is TGCGCCAGCAGCGTAAGCGGGACCTCCTACAATGAGCAGTTCTTC. It yields the protein CASSVSGTSYNEQFF.

This clonotype was detected many times. This rearrangement joins TRBV30 to TRBJ1-5, with TRBD1 matching 7 bases. This CDR3 is built from 13 residues. Germline V gene sequence: CDR1 GTSNPN, CDR2 SVGIG (reference sequence). V gave up 4 bases and J gave up 6 bases; unmatched junction bases: 6. The CDR3 spells CAWTGGQLQPQHF. DNA of the CDR3: TGTGCCTGGACTGGGGGACAGCTTCAGCCCCAGCATTTT.

This clonotype was seen repeatedly, ten times or more. A junction end diverges from the germline sequence, so it may reflect a read error. The chain carries TRBV15 and TRBJ2-7; D gene ambiguous. In germline, CDR1 is LNHNV, CDR2 YYDKDF (reference sequence). CDR3 length equals 11 residues. The DNA for the CDR3 is TGTGCCACCGGCAGATCCAACGAGCAGTACTTC. It translates to CATGRSNEQYF.

As regards this clonotype: This may be a read error, as it is one base from a much larger clone. The V gene is TRBV2, the J gene TRBJ1-4; 8 bases fit TRBD1. Germline values: CDR1 SNHLY, CDR2 FYNNEI. This CDR3 is built from 15 residues. The CDR3 DNA follows: TGTGCCAGCGGTGAATCAGGGGGCCCTAATGAAAAACTGTTTTTT. This encodes CASGESGGPNEKLFF.

CDR3 in amino acids: CASSLGGTSGSGETQYF. The CDR3, as DNA: TGTGCCAGCAGCCTGGGGGGAACTAGCGGGAGTGGAGAGACCCAGTACTTC. The chain links TRBV7-9 to TRBJ2-5; the match to TRBD2 covers 11 bases. The CDR3 is 17 amino acids. Germline V gene lookup returns CDR1 SEHNR and CDR2 FQNEAQ (reference sequence). V lost 5 bases to trimming and J lost 4 bases; unmatched junction nucleotides: 12.

The CDR3: CASSLERASSTDTQYF. The CDR3, as DNA: TGCGCCAGCAGCTTGGAACGGGCCTCTAGCACAGATACGCAGTATTTT. This chain uses TRBV5-1 with TRBJ2-3; D unresolved. Germline V gene data show CDR1 as SGHRS and CDR2 as YFSETQ. Trimming removed 0 bases from V and 0 bases from J, with 11 bases in between. CDR3 length: 16 residues.